The next 21 T cell receptor beta chains were all read from a single sample in a study of blood T cells in healthy people across ages. A second roughly 6 to 12 cycle PCR used barcoded and J-beta primers. TCRdb reprocessed the 5' RACE reads with MiXCR, giving one entry per CDR3 protein. The sample has over 1,300,000 distinct CDR3 sequences, roughly 59% seen once. Material for sequencing was blood. All receptors derive from a man aged 18 to 29 in good health.

The chain joins TRBV29-1 to TRBJ1-2; possible D gene TRBD1, 5 bases. Trimming took off 3 bases at V and 3 bases at J, with 14 bases between the two ends. Germline CDR1 SQVTM, CDR2 ANQGSEA. This CDR3 is built from 14 residues. CDR3 region: CSVEVTGLDYGYTF. The CDR3 nucleotides are TGCAGCGTTGAGGTAACAGGTCTTGACTATGGCTACACCTTC.

V usage is TRBV27 and J usage is TRBJ2-7; D unresolved. This CDR3 is 14 amino acids long. Germline values: CDR1 MNHEY, CDR2 SMNVEV (reference sequence). V was cut by 3 bases and J by 6 bases, with 15 bases left in between. CDR3 sequence reads: CASSLNKGFGEQYF. The CDR3 region has the DNA TGTGCCAGCAGTTTGAACAAGGGTTTTGGCGAGCAGTACTTC.

This clonotype was detected a few times. V gene TRBV27 combines with J gene TRBJ2-7; the match to TRBD2 covers 7 bases. Germline trimming cut 2 bases from V and 4 bases from J; bases unmatched to any gene: 5. This CDR3 region has 14 residues. Germline V gene data show CDR1 as MNHEY and CDR2 as SMNVEV (reference sequence). The CDR3 sequence is CASSLSGNRYEQYF. The CDR3 region has the DNA TGTGCCAGCAGTTTAAGCGGGAATCGGTACGAGCAGTACTTC.

V usage is TRBV3-1 and J usage is TRBJ1-4; TRBD1 agrees at 10 bases. Germline CDR1 reads LGHDT; CDR2 reads YNNKEL (reference sequence). The V and J ends lost 3 bases and 7 bases, in that order; junction bases with no gene match: 2. This CDR3 is 14 amino acids long. CDR3: CASSQTGGGEKLFF. The CDR3 DNA sequence: TGTGCCAGCAGCCAGACAGGGGGCGGTGAAAAACTGTTTTTT.

This chain joins TRBV7-9 and TRBJ2-7, with 11 bases identical to TRBD2. The CDR3 loop spans 16 amino acids. With V trimmed by 1 base and J by 4 bases, 6 bases remained unmatched. Germline V gives CDR1 SEHNR, CDR2 FQNEAQ (reference sequence). CDR3 bases: TGTGCCAGCAGCTTAGAGGTAGCGGGAGGGCCGTACGAGCAGTACTTC. Its translation: CASSLEVAGGPYEQYF.

This chain connects TRBV20-1 to TRBJ1-2; 7 positions match TRBD1. The CDR3 spans 17 residues. V was pared by 0 bases and J by 0 bases, with 10 bases of the junction left unmatched. From germline, CDR1 is DFQATT and CDR2 SNEGSKA (reference sequence). The chain's CDR3 is CSARDAGQPVSNYGYTF. CDR3 DNA: TGCAGTGCTAGAGATGCGGGACAGCCTGTCTCTAACTATGGCTACACCTTC.

This sequence joins TRBV5-1 and TRBJ2-4; D may be TRBD1 or TRBD2 (5 bases each). The J call may be faulty, since TRBJ2-7 better matches the DNA end. CDR3 length equals 12 residues. The germline CDR1 and CDR2 sequences are SGHRS and YFSETQ. CDR3 DNA: TGCGCCAGCGGAGTTGGGACCCACGAGCAGTACTTC. This encodes CASGVGTHEQYF.

This chain uses TRBV9 with TRBJ1-2; 7 nucleotides line up with TRBD1. Germline V lookup: CDR1 SGDLS, CDR2 YYNGEE. The CDR3 consists of 16 residues. With 4 bases clipped from V and 2 bases from J, the junction kept 11 bases outside the gene matches. CDR3 nucleotide sequence: TGTGCCAGCAGCAACATAGACAGGGCGCGGAACTATGGCTACACCTTC. Encoded protein: CASSNIDRARNYGYTF.

The rearrangement uses TRBV5-1 and TRBJ2-2; 8 bases fit TRBD1. V was clipped by 3 bases and J by 2 bases; unmatched bases: 9. Per germline, CDR1 SGHRS and CDR2 YFSETQ. CDR3 size: 17 residues. The DNA of the CDR3 is TGCGCCAGCAGCTCCAGGACAGGGCCCCTAAACACCGGGGAGCTGTTTTTT. Its translation: CASSSRTGPLNTGELFF.

The rearrangement joins TRBV7-2 to TRBJ2-7; perhaps TRBD2 as D (7 bases). The CDR3 is 15 residues long. The V gene's germline CDR1 is SGHTA and CDR2 FQGNSA. Trimming cost V 5 bases and J 3 bases, with 17 bases left between them. CDR3 loop: CASSRGADQLYEQYF. DNA of the CDR3: TGTGCCAGCAGCCGGGGGGCGGACCAACTCTACGAGCAGTACTTC.

This clonotype was observed a few times. The rearrangement joins TRBV4-1 to TRBJ1-2; 7 nucleotides align to TRBD1. V lost 1 base and J lost 5; bases outside the gene matches: 16. Germline V lookup: CDR1 MGHRA, CDR2 YSYEKL. The CDR3 has 18 residues. The CDR3 sequence: CASSQGRQGLGSPYGYTF. The CDR3 nucleotides read TGCGCCAGCAGCCAAGGCAGACAGGGTCTCGGATCCCCTTATGGCTACACCTTC.

V gene TRBV6-4 combines with J gene TRBJ1-2; D call uncertain. V was clipped by 4 bases and J by 0 bases, with 12 bases between them. The CDR3 sequence is 15 residues long. Germline V gene sequence: CDR1 MRHNA, CDR2 SNTAGT. CDR3 sequence reads: CASSADSLPNYGYTF. The CDR3 coding sequence is TGTGCCAGCAGTGCTGATAGCCTACCTAACTATGGCTACACCTTC.

This clonotype was counted many times. The CDR3: CASSPDRGETQYF. Written as DNA, the CDR3 is TGTGCCAGCAGCCCAGACAGGGGCGAGACCCAGTACTTC. The rearrangement joins TRBV6-5 to TRBJ2-5; 8 positions agree with TRBD1. The CDR3 is 13 amino acids. Germline V gives CDR1 MNHEY, CDR2 SVGAGI. The ends lost 6 bases at V and 5 bases at J; junction bases unmatched: 5.

The V gene is TRBV27, the J gene TRBJ2-3; no clear D gene. Trimming removed 8 bases at V and 1 base at J, with 10 bases between. The CDR3 spans 13 residues. In germline, CDR1 is MNHEY, CDR2 SMNVEV (reference sequence). DNA of the CDR3: TGTGCCAGCCGCCCGCATGGCACAGATACGCAGTATTTT. It translates to CASRPHGTDTQYF.

In this sample, this clonotype turned up a few times. The chain is built from TRBV5-1 and TRBJ2-3; the match to TRBD2 covers 7 bases. The CDR3 is made up of 14 amino acids. V lost 8 bases, J lost 3 bases, and 9 bases stayed unmatched. Germline V CDR1 and CDR2: SGHRS, YFSETQ. The CDR3 protein is CASRTREGTDTQYF. CDR3 nucleotide sequence: TGCGCCAGTAGGACGAGGGAGGGTACAGATACGCAGTATTTT.

V and J are TRBV11-2 and TRBJ1-2; D is possibly TRBD1 (6 bases). The germline V gene encodes CDR1 SGHAT and CDR2 FQNNGV. The CDR3 contains 18 residues. The germline V and J ends were trimmed by 4 bases and 2 bases, with 23 bases remaining between them. CDR3 sequence: CASSSDTTKRQENYGYTF. The CDR3 coding sequence is TGTGCCAGCAGCTCCGACACCACAAAAAGACAGGAAAACTATGGCTACACCTTC. The complete variable domain, with remaining parts taken from reference TRBV11-2 and TRBJ1-2, reads EAGVAQSPRYKIIEKRQSVAFWCNPISGHATLYWYQQILGQGPKLLIQFQNNGVVDDSQLPKDRFSAERLKGVDSTLKIQPAKLEDSAVYLCASSSDTTKRQENYGYTFGSGTRLTVV.

This clonotype was detected only once. V and J are TRBV18 and TRBJ2-5; 8 nucleotides align to TRBD1. The length of the CDR3 is 16 residues. Germline CDR1 reads KGHSH; CDR2 reads LQKENI. After removal of 3 bases from V and 0 bases from J, the junction contained 6 bases not matched to a gene. The CDR3 bases are TGTGCCAGCTCACCCCGGACAGGGAAGTACCAAGAGACCCAGTACTTC. Translating gives CASSPRTGKYQETQYF.

The chain is built from TRBV7-2 and TRBJ1-5; D gene ambiguous. This CDR3 is 16 amino acids long. V lost 3 bases, J lost 2 bases, and 14 bases lay in between. Per the germline V gene, CDR1 is SGHTA and CDR2 is FQGNSA. The CDR3 loop reads CTSSLSKGMGNQPQHF. In DNA form, the CDR3 reads TGTACCAGCAGCTTGTCGAAGGGTATGGGCAATCAGCCCCAGCATTTT.

V gene TRBV20-1 combines with J gene TRBJ2-3, with a tentative D call TRBD2 (5 bases). Germline loops: CDR1 DFQATT, CDR2 SNEGSKA (reference sequence). The CDR3 extends over 12 amino acids. V lost 5 bases and J 5 bases, leaving 11 bases between the germline ends. The CDR3 sequence is CSAPNEGDTQYF. The CDR3 DNA reads TGCAGTGCTCCCAACGAGGGAGATACGCAGTATTTT.

This clonotype was seen a few times. This chain's CDR3 is CSAGSRHVGTDTQYF. The CDR3 DNA follows: TGCAGTGCTGGGTCCCGGCATGTCGGCACAGATACGCAGTATTTT. The chain couples TRBV20-1 to TRBJ2-3; D uncertain. Per the germline V gene, CDR1 is DFQATT and CDR2 is SNEGSKA (reference sequence). The CDR3 sequence is 15 residues long. Trimming cost V 5 bases and J 1 base, with 16 bases left between them.

J is TRBJ2-3 and V is TRBV28; 10 bases are shared with TRBD2. This CDR3 is built from 17 residues. Germline V lookup: CDR1 MDHEN, CDR2 SYDVKM. Trimming took 2 bases from V and 3 from J; bases not matched to a gene: 8. CDR3 DNA sequence: TGTGCCAGCAGTTTAAACAAAGCGGGGGGGGTTACAGATACGCAGTATTTT. Its protein is CASSLNKAGGVTDTQYF.